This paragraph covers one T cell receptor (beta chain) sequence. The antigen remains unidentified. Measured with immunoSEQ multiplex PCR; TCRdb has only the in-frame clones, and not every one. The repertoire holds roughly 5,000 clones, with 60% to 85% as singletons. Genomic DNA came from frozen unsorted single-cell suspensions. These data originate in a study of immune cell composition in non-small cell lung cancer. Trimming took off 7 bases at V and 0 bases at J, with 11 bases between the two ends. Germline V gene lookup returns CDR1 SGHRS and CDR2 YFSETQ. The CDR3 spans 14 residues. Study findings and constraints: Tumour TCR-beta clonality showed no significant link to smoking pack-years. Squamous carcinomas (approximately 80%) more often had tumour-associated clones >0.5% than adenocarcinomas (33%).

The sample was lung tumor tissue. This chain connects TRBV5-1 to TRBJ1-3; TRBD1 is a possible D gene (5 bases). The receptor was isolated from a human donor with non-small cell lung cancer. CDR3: CASAQEFSGNTIYF. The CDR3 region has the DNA TGCGCCAGCGCACAGGAATTCTCTGGAAACACCATATATTTT.